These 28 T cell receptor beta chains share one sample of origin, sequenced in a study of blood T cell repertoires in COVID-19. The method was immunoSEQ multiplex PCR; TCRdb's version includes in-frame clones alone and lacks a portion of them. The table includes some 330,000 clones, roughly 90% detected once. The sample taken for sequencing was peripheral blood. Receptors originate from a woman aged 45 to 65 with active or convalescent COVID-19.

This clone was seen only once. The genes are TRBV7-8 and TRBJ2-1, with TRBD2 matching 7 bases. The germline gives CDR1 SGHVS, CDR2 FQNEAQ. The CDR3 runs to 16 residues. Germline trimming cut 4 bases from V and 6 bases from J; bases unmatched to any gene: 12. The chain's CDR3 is CASSSTRYGTINEQFF. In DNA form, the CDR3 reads TGTGCCAGCAGCTCCACCAGGTACGGGACTATCAATGAGCAGTTCTTC.

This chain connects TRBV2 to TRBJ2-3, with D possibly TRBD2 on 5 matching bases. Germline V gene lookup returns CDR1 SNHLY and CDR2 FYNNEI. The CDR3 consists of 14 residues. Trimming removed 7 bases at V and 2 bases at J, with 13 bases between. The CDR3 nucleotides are TGTGCCAGCAACGAGCGGACGCCCACAGATACGCAGTATTTT. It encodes CASNERTPTDTQYF.

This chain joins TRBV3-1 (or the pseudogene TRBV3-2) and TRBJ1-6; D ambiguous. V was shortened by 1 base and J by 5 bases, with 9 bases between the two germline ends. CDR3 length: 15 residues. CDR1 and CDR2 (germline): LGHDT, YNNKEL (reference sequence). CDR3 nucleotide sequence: TGTGCCAGCAGCCAAGGAAGACATGATAATTCACCCCTCCACTTT. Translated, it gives CASSQGRHDNSPLHF.

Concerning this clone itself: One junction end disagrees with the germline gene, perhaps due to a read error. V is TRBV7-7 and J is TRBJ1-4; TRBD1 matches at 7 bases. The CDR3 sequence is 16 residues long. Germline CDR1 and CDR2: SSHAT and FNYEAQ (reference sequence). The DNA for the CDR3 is TGTGCTAGCAGCTCCCGAAGGGGGCGCGTAGTAGAAAAACTGTTTTTT. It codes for CASSSRRGRVVEKLFF.

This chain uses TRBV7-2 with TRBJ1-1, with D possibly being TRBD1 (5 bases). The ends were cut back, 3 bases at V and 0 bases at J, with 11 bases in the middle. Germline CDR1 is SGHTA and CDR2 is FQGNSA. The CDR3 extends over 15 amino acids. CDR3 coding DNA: TGTGCCAGCAGCTTTGTAGACAGACTGAACACTGAAGCTTTCTTT. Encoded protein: CASSFVDRLNTEAFF.

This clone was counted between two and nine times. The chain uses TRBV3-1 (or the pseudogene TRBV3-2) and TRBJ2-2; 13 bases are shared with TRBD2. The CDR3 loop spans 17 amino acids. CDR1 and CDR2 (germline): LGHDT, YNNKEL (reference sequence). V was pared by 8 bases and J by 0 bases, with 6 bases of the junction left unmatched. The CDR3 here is CASSSTSGRSNTGELFF. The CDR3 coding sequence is TGTGCCAGCTCTTCGACTAGCGGGAGGTCGAACACCGGGGAGCTGTTTTTT.

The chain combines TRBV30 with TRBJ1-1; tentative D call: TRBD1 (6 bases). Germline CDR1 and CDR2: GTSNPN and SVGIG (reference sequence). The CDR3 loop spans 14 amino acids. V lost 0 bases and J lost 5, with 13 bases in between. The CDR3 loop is CAWSVRGARTEAFF. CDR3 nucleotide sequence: TGTGCCTGGAGTGTACGGGGGGCGAGGACTGAAGCTTTCTTT.

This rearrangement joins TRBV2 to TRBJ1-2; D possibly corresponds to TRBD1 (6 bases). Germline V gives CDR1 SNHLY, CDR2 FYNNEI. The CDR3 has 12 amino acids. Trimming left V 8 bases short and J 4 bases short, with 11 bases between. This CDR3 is CASSGTSYGYTF. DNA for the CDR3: TGTGCCAGCTCAGGGACATCCTATGGCTACACCTTC.

The CDR3, as DNA: TGCAGCGTTGATGACAGGGGGTCCACCGGGGAGCTGTTTTTT. It codes for CSVDDRGSTGELFF. This rearrangement joins TRBV29-1 to TRBJ2-2; 9 bases are shared with TRBD1. The germline V gene encodes CDR1 SQVTM and CDR2 ANQGSEA. The junction had 3 bases not matched to a gene; V was cut back by 3 bases and J by 4 bases. CDR3 size: 14 residues.

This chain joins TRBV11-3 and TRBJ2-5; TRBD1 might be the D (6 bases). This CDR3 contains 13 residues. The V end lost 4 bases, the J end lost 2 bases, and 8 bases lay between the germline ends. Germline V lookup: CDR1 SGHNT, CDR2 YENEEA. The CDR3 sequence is CASSSGVQETQYF. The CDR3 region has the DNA TGTGCCAGCAGCTCAGGGGTTCAAGAGACCCAGTACTTC. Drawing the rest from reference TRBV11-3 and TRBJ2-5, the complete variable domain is EAGVVQSPRYKIIEKKQPVAFWCNPISGHNTLYWYLQNLGQGPELLIRYENEEAVDDSQLPKDRFSAERLKGVDSTLKIQPAELGDSAVYLCASSSGVQETQYFGPGTRLLVL.

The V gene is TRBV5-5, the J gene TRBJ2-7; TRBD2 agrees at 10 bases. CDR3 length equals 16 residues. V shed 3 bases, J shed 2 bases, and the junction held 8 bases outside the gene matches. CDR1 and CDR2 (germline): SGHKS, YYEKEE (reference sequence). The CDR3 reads CASSSRTSGAPYEQYF. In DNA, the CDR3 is TGTGCCAGCAGCTCCAGGACTAGCGGAGCTCCCTACGAGCAGTACTTC.

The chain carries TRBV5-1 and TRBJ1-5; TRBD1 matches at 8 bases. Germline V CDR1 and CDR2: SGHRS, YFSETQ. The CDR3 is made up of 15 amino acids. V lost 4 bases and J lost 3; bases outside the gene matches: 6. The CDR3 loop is CASSLDRGDNQPQHF. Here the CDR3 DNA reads TGCGCCAGCAGCCTAGACAGGGGCGACAATCAGCCCCAGCATTTT.

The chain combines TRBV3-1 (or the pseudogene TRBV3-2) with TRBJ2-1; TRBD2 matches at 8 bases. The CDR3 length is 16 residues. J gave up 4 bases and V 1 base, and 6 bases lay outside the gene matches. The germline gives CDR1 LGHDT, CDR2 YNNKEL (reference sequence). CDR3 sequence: CASSQAGGGDYNEQFF. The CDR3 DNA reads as TGTGCCAGCAGCCAAGCGGGAGGGGGGGATTACAATGAGCAGTTCTTC.

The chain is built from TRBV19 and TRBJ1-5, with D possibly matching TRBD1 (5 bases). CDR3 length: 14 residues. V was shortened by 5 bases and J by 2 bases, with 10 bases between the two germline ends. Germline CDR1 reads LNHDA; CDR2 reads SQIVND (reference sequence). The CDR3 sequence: CASSSPGGNQPQHF. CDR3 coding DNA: TGTGCCAGTAGTTCGCCGGGGGGCAATCAGCCCCAGCATTTT.

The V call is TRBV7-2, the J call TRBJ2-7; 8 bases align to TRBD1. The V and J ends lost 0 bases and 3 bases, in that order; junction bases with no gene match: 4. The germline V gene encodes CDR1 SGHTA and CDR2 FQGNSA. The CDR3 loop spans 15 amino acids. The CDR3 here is CASSLAPGQGYEQYF. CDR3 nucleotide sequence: TGTGCCAGCAGCTTAGCGCCCGGACAGGGCTACGAGCAGTACTTC.

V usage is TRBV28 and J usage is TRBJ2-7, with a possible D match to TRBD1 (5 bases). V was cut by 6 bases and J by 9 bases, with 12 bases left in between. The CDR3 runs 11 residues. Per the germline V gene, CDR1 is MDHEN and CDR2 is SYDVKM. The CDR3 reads CASSRWGGQYF. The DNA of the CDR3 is TGTGCCAGCAGCCGTTGGGGCGGGCAGTACTTC.

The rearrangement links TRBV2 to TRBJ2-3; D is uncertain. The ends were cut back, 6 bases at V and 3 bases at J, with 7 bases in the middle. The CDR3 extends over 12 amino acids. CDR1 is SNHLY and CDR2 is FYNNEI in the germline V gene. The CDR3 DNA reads TGTGCCAGCAGGATAGAGACAGATACGCAGTATTTT. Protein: CASRIETDTQYF.

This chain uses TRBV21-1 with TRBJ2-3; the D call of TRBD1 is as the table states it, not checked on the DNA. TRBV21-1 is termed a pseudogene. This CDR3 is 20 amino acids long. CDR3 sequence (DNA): TGTGCCAGCAGCAAAGGGATTTTTGTGCAGGGGTCCCATAACACAGATACGCAGTATTTT. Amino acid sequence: CASSKGIFVQGSHNTDTQYF.

Here the CDR3 reads CASSWALASDTQYF. DNA for the CDR3: TGTGCCAGCAGTTGGGCTCTAGCGTCAGATACGCAGTATTTT. The V call is TRBV28, the J call TRBJ2-3, with D possibly being TRBD2 (6 bases). The CDR3 is 14 residues long. Germline lookup yields CDR1 MDHEN and CDR2 SYDVKM. V was trimmed by 4 bases and J by 4 bases, leaving 12 bases between them. The variable domain in full, completed from reference TRBV28 and TRBJ2-3, reads DVKVTQSSRYLVKRTGEKVFLECVQDMDHENMFWYRQDPGLGLRLIYFSYDVKMKEKGDIPEGYSVSREKKERFSLILESASTNQTSMYLCASSWALASDTQYFGPGTRLTVL.

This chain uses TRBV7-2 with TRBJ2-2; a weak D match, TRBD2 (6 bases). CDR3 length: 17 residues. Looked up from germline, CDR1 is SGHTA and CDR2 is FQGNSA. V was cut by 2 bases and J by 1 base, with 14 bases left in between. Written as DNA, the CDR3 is TGTGCCAGCAGCTTAATTCTGGGTAGCGGGAACACCGGGGAGCTGTTTTTT. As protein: CASSLILGSGNTGELFF.

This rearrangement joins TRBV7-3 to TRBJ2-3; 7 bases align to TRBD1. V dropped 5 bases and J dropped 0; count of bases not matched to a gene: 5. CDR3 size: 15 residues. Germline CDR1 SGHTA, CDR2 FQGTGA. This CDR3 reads CASSANRGSTDTQYF. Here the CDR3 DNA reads TGTGCCAGCAGCGCTAACAGGGGCAGCACAGATACGCAGTATTTT.

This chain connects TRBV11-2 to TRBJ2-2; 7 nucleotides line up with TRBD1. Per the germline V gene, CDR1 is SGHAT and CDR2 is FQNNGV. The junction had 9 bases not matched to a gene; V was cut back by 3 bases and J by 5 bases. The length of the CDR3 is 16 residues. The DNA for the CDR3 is TGTGCCAGCAGCTTGGAAAACAGGGGATTTACCGGGGAGCTGTTTTTT. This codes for CASSLENRGFTGELFF.

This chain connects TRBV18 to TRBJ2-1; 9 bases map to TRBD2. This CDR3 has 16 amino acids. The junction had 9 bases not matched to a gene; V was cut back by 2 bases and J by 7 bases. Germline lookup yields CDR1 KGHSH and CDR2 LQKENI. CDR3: CASSPLKLAGINEQFF. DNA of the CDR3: TGTGCCAGCTCACCATTAAAGCTAGCGGGAATTAATGAGCAGTTCTTC.

In nucleotides, the CDR3 is TGTGCCAGCAGCCAAGATTTAAGGTTTAGCAATGGCTACACCTTC. Translating gives CASSQDLRFSNGYTF. The chain carries TRBV3-1 (or the pseudogene TRBV3-2) and TRBJ1-2; D remains unclear. The CDR3 runs to 15 residues. Germline CDR1 and CDR2: LGHDT and YNNKEL (reference sequence). V was clipped by 0 bases and J by 6 bases, with 14 bases between them.

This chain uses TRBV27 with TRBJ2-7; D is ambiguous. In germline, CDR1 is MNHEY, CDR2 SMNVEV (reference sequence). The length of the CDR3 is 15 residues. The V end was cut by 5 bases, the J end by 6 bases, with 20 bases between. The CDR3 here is CASSHLDSRPAEQYF. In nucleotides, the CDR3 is TGTGCCAGCAGTCATCTTGACTCTAGGCCTGCCGAGCAGTACTTC.

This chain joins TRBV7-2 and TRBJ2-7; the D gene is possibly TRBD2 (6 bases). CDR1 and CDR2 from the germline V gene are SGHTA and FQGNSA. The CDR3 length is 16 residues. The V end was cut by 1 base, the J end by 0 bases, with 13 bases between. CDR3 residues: CASSLGGGMSSYEQYF. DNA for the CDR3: TGTGCCAGCAGCTTAGGAGGCGGGATGAGCTCCTACGAGCAGTACTTC.

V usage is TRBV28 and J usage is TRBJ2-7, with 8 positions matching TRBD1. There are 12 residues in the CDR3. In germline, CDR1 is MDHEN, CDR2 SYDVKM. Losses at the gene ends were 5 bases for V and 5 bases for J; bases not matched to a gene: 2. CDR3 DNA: TGTGCCAGCAGTCGGGACAGGAACGAGCAGTACTTC. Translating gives CASSRDRNEQYF.

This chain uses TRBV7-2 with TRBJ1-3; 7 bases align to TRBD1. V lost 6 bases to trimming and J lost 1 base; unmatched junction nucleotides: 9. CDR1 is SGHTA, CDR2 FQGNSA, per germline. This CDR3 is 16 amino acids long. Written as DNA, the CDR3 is TGTGCCAGCAGTTTACAGGGGTCCGGTTCTGGAAACACCATATATTTT. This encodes CASSLQGSGSGNTIYF.